Included here is one TCR beta chain sequence, with context. The table came from immunoSEQ multiplex PCR; TCRdb's copy has only in-frame clones and leaves some out. The sample contains about 17,000 clones, roughly 90% of which appear only once. This sample is part of a study of OX40 agonist ivuxolimab in advanced cancers. With V trimmed by 7 bases and J by 8 bases, 19 bases remained unmatched. The CDR3 is 17 amino acids. Germline assignment: CDR1 LNHDA and CDR2 SQIVND (reference sequence). The sequencing used CD4+ or CD8+ T cells sorted from blood, collected in a trial of the OX40 agonist ivuxolimab. V is TRBV19 and J is TRBJ1-5; 8 nucleotides match TRBD1. The sequence was obtained from an adult with an advanced solid tumor such as melanoma, head and neck, liver or kidney cancer. The CDR3 protein is CASTRAGQGFFDKPQHF. In nucleotides, the CDR3 is TGTGCCAGTACCCGGGCCGGACAGGGTTTCTTCGACAAGCCCCAGCATTTT.